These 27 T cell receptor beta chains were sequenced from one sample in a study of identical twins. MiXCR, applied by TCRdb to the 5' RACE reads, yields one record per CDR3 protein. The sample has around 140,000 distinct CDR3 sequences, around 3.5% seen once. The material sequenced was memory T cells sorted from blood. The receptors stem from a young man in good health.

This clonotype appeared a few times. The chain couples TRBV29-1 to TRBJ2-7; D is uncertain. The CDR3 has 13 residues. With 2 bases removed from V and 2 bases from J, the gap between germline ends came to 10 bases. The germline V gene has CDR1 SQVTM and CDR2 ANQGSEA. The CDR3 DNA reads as TGCAGCGTTGAATTCGGCAGGCCCTACGAGCAGTACTTC. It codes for CSVEFGRPYEQYF.

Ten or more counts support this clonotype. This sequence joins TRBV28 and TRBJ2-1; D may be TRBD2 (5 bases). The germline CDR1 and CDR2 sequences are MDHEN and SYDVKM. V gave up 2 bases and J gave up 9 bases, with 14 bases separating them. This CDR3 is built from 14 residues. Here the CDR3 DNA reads TGTGCCAGCAGTTTAGGGAGAAAGGTACCTGAGCAGTTCTTC. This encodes CASSLGRKVPEQFF.

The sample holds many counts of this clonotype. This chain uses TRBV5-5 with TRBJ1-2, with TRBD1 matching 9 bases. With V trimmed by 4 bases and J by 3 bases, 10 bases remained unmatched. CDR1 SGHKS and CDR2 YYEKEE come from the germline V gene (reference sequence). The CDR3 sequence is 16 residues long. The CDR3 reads CASSVVQGAVDYGYTF. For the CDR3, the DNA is TGTGCCAGCAGCGTAGTACAGGGGGCGGTGGACTATGGCTACACCTTC.

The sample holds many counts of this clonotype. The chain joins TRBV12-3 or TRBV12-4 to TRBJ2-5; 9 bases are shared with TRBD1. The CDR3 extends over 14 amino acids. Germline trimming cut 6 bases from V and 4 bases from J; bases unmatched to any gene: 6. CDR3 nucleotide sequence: TGTGCCAGCAGGGGGACAGGGTATGGAGAGACCCAGTACTTC. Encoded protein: CASRGTGYGETQYF.

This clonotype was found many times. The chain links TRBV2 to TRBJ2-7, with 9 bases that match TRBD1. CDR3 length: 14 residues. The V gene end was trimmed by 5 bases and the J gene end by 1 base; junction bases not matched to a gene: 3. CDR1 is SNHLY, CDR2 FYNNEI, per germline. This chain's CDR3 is CASSYGTGSYEQYF. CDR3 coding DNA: TGTGCCAGCAGTTATGGGACAGGGTCCTACGAGCAGTACTTC.

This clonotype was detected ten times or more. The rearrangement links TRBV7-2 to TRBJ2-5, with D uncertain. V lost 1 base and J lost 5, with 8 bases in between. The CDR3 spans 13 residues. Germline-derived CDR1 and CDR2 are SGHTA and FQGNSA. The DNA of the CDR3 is TGTGCCAGCAGCTTAGGGATTCTCGAGACCCAGTACTTC. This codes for CASSLGILETQYF. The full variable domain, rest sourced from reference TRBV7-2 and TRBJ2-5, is GAGVSQSPSNKVTEKGKDVELRCDPISGHTALYWYRQSLGQGLEFLIYFQGNSAPDKSGLPSDRFSAERTGGSVSTLTIQRTQQEDSAVYLCASSLGILETQYFGPGTRLLVL.

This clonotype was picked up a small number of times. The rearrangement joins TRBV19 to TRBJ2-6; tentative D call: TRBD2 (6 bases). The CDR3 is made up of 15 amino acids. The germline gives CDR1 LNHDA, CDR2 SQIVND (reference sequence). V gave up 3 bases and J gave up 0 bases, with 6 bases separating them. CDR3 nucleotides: TGTGCCAGTAGTATGGGAGGCTCTGGGGCCAACGTCCTGACTTTC. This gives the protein CASSMGGSGANVLTF.

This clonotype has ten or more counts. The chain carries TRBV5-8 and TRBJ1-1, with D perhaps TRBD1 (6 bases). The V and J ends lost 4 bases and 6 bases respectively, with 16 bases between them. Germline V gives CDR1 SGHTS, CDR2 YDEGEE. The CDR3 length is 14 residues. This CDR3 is CASSPLGGSAEAFF. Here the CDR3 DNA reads TGTGCCAGCAGCCCCCTAGGGGGGTCCGCTGAAGCTTTCTTT.

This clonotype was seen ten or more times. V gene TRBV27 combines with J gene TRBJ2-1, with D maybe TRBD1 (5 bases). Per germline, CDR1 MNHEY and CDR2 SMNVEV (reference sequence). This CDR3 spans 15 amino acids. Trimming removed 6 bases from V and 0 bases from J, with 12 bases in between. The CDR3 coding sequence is TGTGCCAGCAGGACCCTTAGGGGCTCCTACAATGAGCAGTTCTTC. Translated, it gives CASRTLRGSYNEQFF.

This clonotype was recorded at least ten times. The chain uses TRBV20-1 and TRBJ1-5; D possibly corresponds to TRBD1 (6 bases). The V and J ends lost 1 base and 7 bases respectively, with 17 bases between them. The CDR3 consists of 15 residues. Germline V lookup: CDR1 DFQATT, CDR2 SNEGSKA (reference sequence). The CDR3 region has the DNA TGCAGTGCTAGAGCCGTACAGGGTGATAGCCAGCCCCAGCATTTT. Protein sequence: CSARAVQGDSQPQHF.

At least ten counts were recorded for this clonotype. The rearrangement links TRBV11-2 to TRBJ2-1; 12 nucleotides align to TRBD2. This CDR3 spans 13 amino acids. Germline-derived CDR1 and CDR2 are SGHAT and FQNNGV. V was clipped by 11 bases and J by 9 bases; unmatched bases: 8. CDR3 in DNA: TGTGCCTGGCTAGCGGGAGGGAGTAGTGAGCAGTTCTTC. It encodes CAWLAGGSSEQFF.

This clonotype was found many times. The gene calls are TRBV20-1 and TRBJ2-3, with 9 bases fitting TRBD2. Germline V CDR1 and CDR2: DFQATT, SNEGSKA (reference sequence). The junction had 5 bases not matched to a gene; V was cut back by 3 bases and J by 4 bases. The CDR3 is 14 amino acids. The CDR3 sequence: CSASIQRGADTQYF. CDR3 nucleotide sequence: TGCAGTGCTAGTATCCAGCGGGGGGCAGATACGCAGTATTTT.

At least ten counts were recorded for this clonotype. CDR3 in DNA: TGTGCCAGCAGCCAAGAAAGTGGACCCAAAAACATTCAGTACTTC. Translated: CASSQESGPKNIQYF. This chain joins TRBV4-2 and TRBJ2-4; D is undetermined. The CDR3 sequence is 15 residues long. Trimming shortened V by 0 bases and J by 2 bases, and 8 bases separated the two germline ends. Looked up from germline, CDR1 is LGHNA and CDR2 is YNFKEQ.

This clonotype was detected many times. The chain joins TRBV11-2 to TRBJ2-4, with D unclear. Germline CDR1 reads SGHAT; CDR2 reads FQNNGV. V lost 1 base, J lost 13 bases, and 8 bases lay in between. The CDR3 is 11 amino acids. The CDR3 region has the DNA TGTGCCAGCAGCTTAGGATTGTTGCAGTACTTC. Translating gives CASSLGLLQYF.

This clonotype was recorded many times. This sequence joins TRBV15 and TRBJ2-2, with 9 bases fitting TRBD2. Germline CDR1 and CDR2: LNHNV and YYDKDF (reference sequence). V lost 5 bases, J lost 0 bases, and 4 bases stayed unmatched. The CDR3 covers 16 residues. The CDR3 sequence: CATSSAGGPNTGELFF. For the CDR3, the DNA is TGTGCCACCAGCTCAGCGGGAGGTCCGAACACCGGGGAGCTGTTTTTT.

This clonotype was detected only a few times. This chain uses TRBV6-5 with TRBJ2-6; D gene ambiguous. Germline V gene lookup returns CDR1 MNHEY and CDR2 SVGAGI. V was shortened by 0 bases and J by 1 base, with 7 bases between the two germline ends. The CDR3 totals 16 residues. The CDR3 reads CASSYSLGSGANVLTF. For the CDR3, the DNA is TGTGCCAGCAGTTACTCGTTAGGGTCTGGGGCCAACGTCCTGACTTTC.

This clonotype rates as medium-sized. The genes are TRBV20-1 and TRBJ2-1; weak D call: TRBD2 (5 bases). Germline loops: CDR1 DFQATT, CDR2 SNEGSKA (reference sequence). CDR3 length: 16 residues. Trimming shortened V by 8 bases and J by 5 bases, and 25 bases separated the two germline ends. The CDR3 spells CSTRAGRGSVHNEQFF. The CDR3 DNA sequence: TGCAGTACCCGAGCAGGCCGGGGATCGGTCCACAATGAGCAGTTCTTC.

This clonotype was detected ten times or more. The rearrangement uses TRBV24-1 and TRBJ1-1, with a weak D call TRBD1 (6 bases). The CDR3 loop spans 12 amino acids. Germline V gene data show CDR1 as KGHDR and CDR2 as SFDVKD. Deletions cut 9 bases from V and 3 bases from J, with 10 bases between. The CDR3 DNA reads TGTGCCACCGGACAGTCGGACACTGAAGCTTTCTTT. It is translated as CATGQSDTEAFF.

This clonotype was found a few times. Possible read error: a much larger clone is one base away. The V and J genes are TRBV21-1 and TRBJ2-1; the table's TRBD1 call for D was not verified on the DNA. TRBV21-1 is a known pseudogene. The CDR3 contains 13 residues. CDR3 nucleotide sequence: TGTGCCACAGACAGGGTCTCCTACAATGTGCAGTTCTTC. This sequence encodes CATDRVSYNVQFF.

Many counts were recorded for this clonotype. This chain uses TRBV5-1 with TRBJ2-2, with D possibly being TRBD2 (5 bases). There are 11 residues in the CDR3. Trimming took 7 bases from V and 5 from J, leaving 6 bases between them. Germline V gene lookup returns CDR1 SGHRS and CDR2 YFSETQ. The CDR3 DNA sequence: TGCGCCAGCCGGGGTACCGGGGAGCTGTTTTTT. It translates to CASRGTGELFF.

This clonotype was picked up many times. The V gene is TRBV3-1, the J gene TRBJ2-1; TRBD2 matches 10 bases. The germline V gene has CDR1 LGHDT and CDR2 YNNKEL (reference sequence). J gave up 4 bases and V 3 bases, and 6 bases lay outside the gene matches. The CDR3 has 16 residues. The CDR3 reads CASSHLSGRVYNEQFF. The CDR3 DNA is TGTGCCAGCAGCCACCTCAGCGGGAGGGTGTACAATGAGCAGTTCTTC.

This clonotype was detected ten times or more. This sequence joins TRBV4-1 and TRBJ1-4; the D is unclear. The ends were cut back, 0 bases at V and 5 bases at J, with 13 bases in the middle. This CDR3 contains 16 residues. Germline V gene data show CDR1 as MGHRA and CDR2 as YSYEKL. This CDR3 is CASSQDLASTNEKLFF. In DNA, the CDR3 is TGCGCCAGCAGCCAAGATCTTGCCAGCACCAATGAAAAACTGTTTTTT.

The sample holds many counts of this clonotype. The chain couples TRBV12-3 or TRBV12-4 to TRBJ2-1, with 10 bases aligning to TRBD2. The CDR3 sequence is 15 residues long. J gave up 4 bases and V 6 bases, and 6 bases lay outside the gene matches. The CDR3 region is CASSAPGLAYNEQFF. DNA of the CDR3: TGTGCCAGCAGCGCGCCGGGACTAGCGTACAATGAGCAGTTCTTC.

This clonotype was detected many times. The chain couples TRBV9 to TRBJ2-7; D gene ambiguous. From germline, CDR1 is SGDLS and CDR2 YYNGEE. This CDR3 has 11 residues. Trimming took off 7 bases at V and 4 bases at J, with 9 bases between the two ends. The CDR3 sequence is CASARDYEQYF. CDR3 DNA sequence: TGTGCCAGCGCAAGGGATTACGAGCAGTACTTC.

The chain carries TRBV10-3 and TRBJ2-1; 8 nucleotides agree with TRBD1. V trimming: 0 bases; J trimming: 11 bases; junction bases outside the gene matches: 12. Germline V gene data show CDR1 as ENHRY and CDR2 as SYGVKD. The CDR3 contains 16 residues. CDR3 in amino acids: CAISESGDRGRMKQFF. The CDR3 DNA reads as TGTGCCATCAGTGAGTCTGGAGACAGGGGACGAATGAAGCAGTTCTTC.

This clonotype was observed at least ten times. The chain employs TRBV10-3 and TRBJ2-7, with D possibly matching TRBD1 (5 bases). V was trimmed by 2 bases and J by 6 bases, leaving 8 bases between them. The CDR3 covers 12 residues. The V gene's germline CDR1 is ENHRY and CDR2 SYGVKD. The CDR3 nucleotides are TGTGCCATCAGTGAGACTGGGGCCGAGCAGTACGTC. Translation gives CAISETGAEQYV.

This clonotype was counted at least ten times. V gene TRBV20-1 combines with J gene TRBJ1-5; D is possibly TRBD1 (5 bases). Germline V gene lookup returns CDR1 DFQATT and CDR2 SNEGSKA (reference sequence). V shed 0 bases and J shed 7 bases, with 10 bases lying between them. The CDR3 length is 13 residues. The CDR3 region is CSAREGPGQPQHF. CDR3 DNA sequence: TGCAGTGCTAGAGAGGGGCCAGGGCAGCCCCAGCATTTT.